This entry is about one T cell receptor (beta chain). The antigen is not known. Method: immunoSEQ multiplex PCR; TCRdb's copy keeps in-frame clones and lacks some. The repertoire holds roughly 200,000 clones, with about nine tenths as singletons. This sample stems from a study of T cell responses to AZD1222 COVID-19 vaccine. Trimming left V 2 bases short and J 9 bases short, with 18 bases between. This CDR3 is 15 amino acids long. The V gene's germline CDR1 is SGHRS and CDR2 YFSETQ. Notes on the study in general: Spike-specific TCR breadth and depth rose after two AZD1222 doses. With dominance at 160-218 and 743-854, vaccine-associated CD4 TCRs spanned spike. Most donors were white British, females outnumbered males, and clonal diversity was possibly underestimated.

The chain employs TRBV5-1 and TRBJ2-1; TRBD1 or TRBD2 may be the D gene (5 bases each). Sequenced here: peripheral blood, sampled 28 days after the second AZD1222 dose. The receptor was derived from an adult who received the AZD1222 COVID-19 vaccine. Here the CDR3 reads CASSLEPGPQREQFF. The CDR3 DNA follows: TGCGCCAGCAGCTTAGAACCGGGACCTCAACGTGAGCAGTTCTTC.